These 17 T cell receptor beta chains were all obtained from the same sample, sequenced in a study of T-cell reconstitution after alpha-beta-depleted transplantation in children. This sample's TCRbeta library carried unique molecular identifier barcodes. TCRdb called the PCR reads again in MiXCR, with one record for every CDR3 protein. The data contain 100,000 to 120,000 distinct CDR3 sequences, 9% to 12% of them singletons. Sequences were derived from PBMCs from the stem cell graft donor, sampled from the stem cell graft. All receptors come from a human donor who donated a stem cell graft to a child with acute lymphoblastic leukemia.

By sample share, this clonotype is medium-sized. The J gene is TRBJ2-5, the V gene TRBV20-1; 14 nucleotides agree with TRBD2. The CDR3 has 16 amino acids. Germline V CDR1 and CDR2: DFQATT, SNEGSKA (reference sequence). With 6 bases clipped from V and 3 bases from J, the junction kept 9 bases outside the gene matches. The DNA of the CDR3 is TGCAGTGCCAATCTCCAGGGACTAGCGGGAGAAGAGACCCAGTACTTC. Its protein is CSANLQGLAGEETQYF.

The table lists this clonotype with many counts. This chain connects TRBV4-1 to TRBJ2-2; a possible D gene is TRBD1 (6 bases). V dropped 0 bases and J dropped 4 bases, with 6 bases sitting between them. Germline values: CDR1 MGHRA, CDR2 YSYEKL. This CDR3 has 14 residues. The CDR3 spells CASSQEQGTGELFF. The CDR3 DNA sequence: TGCGCCAGCAGCCAAGAACAGGGCACCGGGGAGCTGTTTTTT.

This clonotype was counted only a few times. V usage is TRBV4-3 and J usage is TRBJ2-2, with D perhaps matching TRBD2 (6 bases). This CDR3 region has 16 residues. V was shortened by 3 bases and J by 1 base, with 12 bases between the two germline ends. Looked up from germline, CDR1 is LGHNA and CDR2 is YSLEER. The CDR3 protein is CASSHEPGLNTGELFF. The CDR3 DNA follows: TGCGCCAGCAGCCACGAACCGGGACTGAACACCGGGGAGCTGTTTTTT.

This clonotype has just a few counts. The V and J genes are TRBV3-1 and TRBJ2-6, with a possible D match to TRBD2 (5 bases). From germline, CDR1 is LGHDT and CDR2 YNNKEL (reference sequence). The V end lost 7 bases, the J end lost 0 bases, and 22 bases lay between the germline ends. The CDR3 is made up of 19 amino acids. This chain's CDR3 is CASTFNPGSASSGANVLTF. DNA of the CDR3: TGTGCCAGCACCTTTAATCCGGGGTCCGCTAGCTCTGGGGCCAACGTCCTGACTTTC.

The table lists this clonotype with many counts. The CDR3 DNA is TGTGCCAGCAGTTTAGGAGGGGGAGGTGAAGCTTTCTTT. Translating it yields CASSLGGGGEAFF. The rearrangement uses TRBV12-3 or TRBV12-4 and TRBJ1-1; weak D call: TRBD1 (6 bases). The V end was cut by 1 base, the J end by 7 bases, with 10 bases between. This CDR3 region has 13 residues.

This clonotype has a count of ten or more. The chain joins TRBV12-3 or TRBV12-4 to TRBJ1-1; D gene unclear. The CDR3 contains 13 residues. Deletions cut 3 bases from V and 5 bases from J, with 10 bases between. The CDR3 bases are TGTGCCAGCAGTTTTGCCCCGGGGACTGAAGCTTTCTTT. Its protein product is CASSFAPGTEAFF.

This clonotype appeared many times. The chain joins TRBV6-2 or TRBV6-3 to TRBJ1-1; 9 bases line up with TRBD1. Germline V lookup: CDR1 MNHEY, CDR2 SVGEGT. The CDR3 runs to 16 residues. The V and J ends lost 6 bases and 7 bases, in that order; junction bases with no gene match: 15. CDR3 in DNA: TGTGCCAGCAGCCCAGTCCCGGGACAGGGCCCCAATGAAGCTTTCTTT. It is translated as CASSPVPGQGPNEAFF.

Ten or more counts support this clonotype. V gene TRBV10-3 combines with J gene TRBJ1-5; D is uncertain. The CDR3 consists of 13 residues. Between the trimmed V and J ends, which lost 5 bases and 5 bases, there was a span of 10 bases. The germline gives CDR1 ENHRY, CDR2 SYGVKD. The CDR3: CAISPSFDQPQHF. In nucleotides, the CDR3 is TGTGCCATCAGTCCTTCCTTTGATCAGCCCCAGCATTTT.

This clonotype was found many times. This chain connects TRBV27 to TRBJ2-3, with TRBD1 identical over 7 bases. The germline V gene has CDR1 MNHEY and CDR2 SMNVEV (reference sequence). The junction had 10 bases not matched to a gene; V was cut back by 5 bases and J by 11 bases. The CDR3 has 13 residues. CDR3 sequence reads: CASSPYRDSGQYF. Written as DNA, the CDR3 is TGTGCCAGCAGTCCTTACCGGGACAGCGGGCAGTATTTT.

This clonotype has at least ten counts. The chain links TRBV5-1 to TRBJ1-2, with D tentatively TRBD1 (6 bases). The CDR3 is 15 amino acids. Trimming pared 4 bases from V and 6 bases from J, leaving 19 bases between. The germline CDR1 and CDR2 sequences are SGHRS and YFSETQ. CDR3 region: CASSAGTSPGDGYTF. CDR3 nucleotides: TGCGCCAGCAGCGCTGGGACGTCTCCAGGGGATGGCTACACCTTC.

This clonotype showed up many times. This chain connects TRBV6-1 to TRBJ2-1, with TRBD2 identical over 13 bases. The V segment lost 6 bases and the J segment 12 bases; nucleotides outside the gene matches: 11. The CDR3 consists of 15 residues. The V gene's germline CDR1 is MNHNS and CDR2 SASEGT. CDR3 region: CASRSGTSGVTGQFF. CDR3 in DNA: TGTGCCAGCAGATCCGGGACTAGCGGGGTGACCGGGCAGTTCTTC.

At least ten counts were recorded for this clonotype. This chain uses TRBV7-2 with TRBJ1-2; unclear D gene. V was cut by 1 base and J by 2 bases, with 8 bases left in between. The germline V gene encodes CDR1 SGHTA and CDR2 FQGNSA. The CDR3 length is 14 residues. In nucleotides, the CDR3 is TGTGCCAGCAGCTTAGGGCCAGAAAACTATGGCTACACCTTC. Translation gives CASSLGPENYGYTF.

This clonotype showed up many times. The chain is built from TRBV11-2 and TRBJ2-3, with D perhaps TRBD2 (6 bases). V was trimmed by 4 bases and J by 0 bases, leaving 17 bases between them. This CDR3 spans 17 amino acids. Germline V gene lookup returns CDR1 SGHAT and CDR2 FQNNGV. In nucleotides, the CDR3 is TGTGCCAGCAGCTCCTACAGACGGGGACTTAGCACAGATACGCAGTATTTT. Protein: CASSSYRRGLSTDTQYF.

In this sample, this clonotype turned up a few times. The genes are TRBV27 and TRBJ1-5, with TRBD1 matching over 7 bases. The CDR3 is 14 amino acids. CDR1 is MNHEY, CDR2 SMNVEV, per germline (reference sequence). Losses at the gene ends were 6 bases for V and 6 bases for J; bases not matched to a gene: 8. The CDR3 protein is CASSPDRVFQPQHF. The CDR3 region has the DNA TGTGCCAGCAGCCCTGACAGGGTCTTTCAGCCCCAGCATTTT.

This clonotype was recorded at least ten times. The chain uses TRBV7-9 and TRBJ2-5; unclear D gene. Germline V gene sequence: CDR1 SEHNR, CDR2 FQNEAQ (reference sequence). The CDR3 extends over 15 amino acids. V was clipped by 4 bases and J by 2 bases, with 14 bases between them. The CDR3 DNA reads as TGTGCCAGCAGCTCCCTAGTAAAACTTCAAGAGACCCAGTACTTC. It yields the protein CASSSLVKLQETQYF.

This clonotype was found many times. The DNA for the CDR3 is TGTGCCAGCAGCCTGGGACAGCCCCCCTCTGGGGCCAACGTCCTGACTTTC. Amino acids: CASSLGQPPSGANVLTF. V is TRBV4-2 and J is TRBJ2-6; 7 positions match TRBD1. This CDR3 is 17 amino acids long. Germline V gene lookup returns CDR1 LGHNA and CDR2 YNFKEQ. After removal of 4 bases from V and 0 bases from J, the junction contained 6 bases not matched to a gene.

In this sample, this clonotype turned up many times. The J gene is TRBJ1-1, the V gene TRBV27; TRBD1 agrees at 8 bases. With V trimmed by 5 bases and J by 0 bases, 14 bases remained unmatched. This CDR3 contains 18 residues. Germline values: CDR1 MNHEY, CDR2 SMNVEV (reference sequence). The CDR3 region has the DNA TGTGCCAGCAGTGGGGGCAGGGGGCGACGGCTGGTGAACACTGAAGCTTTCTTT. Protein product: CASSGGRGRRLVNTEAFF.